These T cell receptor beta chains were read from a single sample in a study of vaccination effects on CD4 cells after COVID-19. The protocol was immunoSEQ multiplex PCR, while the TCRdb copy is restricted to in-frame clones and leaves out a portion. This table has approximately 87,000 clones, around 70% appearing once. The antigens for these receptors are not known. Sequenced here: CD4+ T cells from PBMCs cultured with HCoV-229E spike peptides, sampled before COVID-19 vaccination. The receptor set was obtained from a human donor who received a COVID-19 vaccine. Each CDR3 is given with its conserved first and last residue. A D gene is named only where the DNA matches it firmly.

d_call | j_call | v_call | cdr3_aa
NA | TRBJ2-5 | TRBV7-2 | CASSLMRLQETQYF
NA | TRBJ1-2 | TRBV2 | CASSDQGSDLGGYTF
NA | TRBJ1-1 | TRBV5-1 | CASSLDIRFGAFF
NA | TRBJ2-5 | TRBV2 | CASSEDRTREETQYF
NA | TRBJ1-2 | TRBV19 | CASSSRGGDYGYTF
NA | TRBJ2-1 | TRBV7-3 | CASSLGTLPYNEQFF
TRBD1 | TRBJ1-3 | TRBV5-5 | CASSLTGDGNTIYF
NA | TRBJ2-3 | TRBV10-2 | CASRGLYGRSADTQYF
TRBD1 | TRBJ1-3 | TRBV9 | CASSVLGQGASGNTIYF
TRBD2 | TRBJ2-5 | TRBV5-1 | CASSPNPPGGRETQYF
TRBD2 | TRBJ2-1 | TRBV9 | CASSVGGVGNEQFF
NA | TRBJ2-5 | TRBV6-2/TRBV6-3 | CASSFRPGTQETQYF
NA | TRBJ1-2 | TRBV30 | CAWSRGVANYGYTF
NA | TRBJ2-3 | TRBV2 | CASSAIRRTDTQYF
NA | TRBJ2-3 | TRBV7-9 | CASSLAGSSTDTQYF
NA | TRBJ1-3 | TRBV20-1 | CSARTGNTIYF
NA | TRBJ2-5 | TRBV18 | CASSRGGTETQYF
NA | TRBJ2-6 | TRBV7-3 | CASSFGQGNSGANVLTF
TRBD2 | TRBJ2-1 | TRBV11-2 | CASSWTSGGSNEQFF
NA | TRBJ2-6 | TRBV25-1 | CASSGSTGTGANVLTF
NA | TRBJ2-1 | TRBV24-1 | CATSDGVYNEQFF
TRBD2 | TRBJ2-3 | TRBV24-1 | CATSDMGERGGDTQYF
NA | TRBJ2-2 | TRBV7-9 | CASSLLGNTGELFF
TRBD1 | TRBJ1-3 | TRBV7-8 | CASSRDRGRNTIYF
TRBD1 | TRBJ2-1 | TRBV11-3 | CASSFGQGDNEQFF
NA | TRBJ2-2 | TRBV5-1 | CASSLPQGNTGELFF
NA | TRBJ1-5 | TRBV19 | CASSGDLGQPQHF
TRBD1 | TRBJ1-2 | TRBV7-2 | CASSSGQGANYGYTF
NA | TRBJ2-3 | TRBV2 | CASRGTGQDTQYF
NA | TRBJ1-3 | TRBV7-2 | CASSVQGSGNTIYF
TRBD2 | TRBJ2-3 | TRBV9 | CASSVVPSGADTQYF
NA | TRBJ2-2 | TRBV6-6 | CASVSPRDTGELFF
TRBD1 | TRBJ1-3 | TRBV3-1/TRBV3-2 | CASSLDAGTGVGNTIYF
TRBD2 | TRBJ2-1 | TRBV3-1/TRBV3-2 | CASSSWTSGGDEQFF
NA | TRBJ2-4 | TRBV11-2 | CASSYDVPLAKNIQYF
TRBD1 | TRBJ1-3 | TRBV25-1 | CASSVWTGVDTIYF
NA | TRBJ2-2 | TRBV24-1 | CATSDPGAGDSGELFF
NA | TRBJ2-3 | TRBV7-6 | CASSLRSSAATDTQYF
NA | TRBJ2-1 | TRBV6-5 | CASTPRGYDNEQFF
TRBD1 | TRBJ1-2 | TRBV5-8 | CASVKRQGAAWYGYTF
NA | TRBJ1-2 | TRBV7-8 | CASSFDAYGYTF
NA | TRBJ2-2 | TRBV18 | CASSQNVGANTGELFF
NA | TRBJ1-2 | TRBV6-5 | CASSYSFDSYGYTF
NA | TRBJ1-1 | TRBV18 | CASSPNTLNTEAFF
TRBD2 | TRBJ2-1 | TRBV24-1 | CATSDPGTSGGFDNEQFF
TRBD1 | TRBJ1-1 | TRBV19 | CASSMGQGRVTEAFF
TRBD2 | TRBJ2-3 | TRBV5-4 | CASSLSGGRTDTQYF
TRBD1 | TRBJ1-5 | TRBV6-5 | CASGSGQGPNQPQHF
NA | TRBJ1-2 | TRBV12-3/TRBV12-4 | CASSSDSPYGYTF
NA | TRBJ2-1 | TRBV5-4 | CASSRKTADNEQFF
NA | TRBJ2-1 | TRBV6-2/TRBV6-3 | CASSWGGQSINNEQFF
NA | TRBJ1-1 | TRBV7-9 | CASREQNTEAFF
NA | TRBJ2-3 | TRBV27 | CASKLDSRTDTQYF
NA | TRBJ2-3 | TRBV6-6 | CASSPSTDTQYF
NA | TRBJ1-1 | TRBV7-8 | CASSPRWNTEAFF